Described below is a single TCR beta chain sequence and its context. Profiling relied on immunoSEQ multiplex PCR, and the TCRdb table lists in-frame clones only, not all of them. There are 160,000 or so clones in the sample; roughly 80% occur only once, and 3% to 4% lies in the top ten. The record originates from a study of blood T cell repertoires in COVID-19. Allocation to cohorts depended on clinical history reported by the participants. This receptor was taken from a woman in her fifties or sixties who had recovered from COVID-19. The sequencing sample was made of PBMCs or T cells enriched from blood (not recorded which).

CDR3 nucleotides: TGTGCCAGCAGCTGCAGGTGGGCTTATGGCTACACCTTC. This encodes CASSCRWAYGYTF. V usage is TRBV7-4 and J usage is TRBJ1-2, with D hard to call. Germline V CDR1 and CDR2: SGHVT, SQSDAQ. Trimming removed 4 bases from V and 5 bases from J, with 11 bases in between. CDR3 length: 13 amino acids.